Below, one T cell receptor beta chain is given with its context. Its antigen is unknown. Base qualities are missing; no much larger clone stands one base away. Library prep was done by the immunoSEQ multiplex PCR assay. Rearranged TCR beta chain sequences were amplified using the hsTCRB Kit according to the manufacturer's protocol. An Illumina MiSeq was used to sequence the TCRB libraries. In the authors' own workflow: The kit vendor's proprietary platform handled demultiplexing, trimming and gene mapping. What TCRdb holds here is the immuneACCESS table cut down to in-frame rearrangements. Part of the clones is not present; checked against another copy, under half of the missing clones reflect an unresolved V gene, and the others are unexplained. The DNA gave D and trimming, while V, J and clone size come from that table. The sample profile shows tens of thousands of clones; 70% to 85% of them were found once. The ten largest make up approximately 9% of the sample.

This sample was taken from a study of a mutant IDH1 vaccine in newly diagnosed glioma listed by TCRdb under 2021. General notes on the study: Across visits V03 through V10, patients got a total of eight vaccinations, given in weeks 1, 3, 5, 7, 11, 15, 19 and 23. Peripheral blood was drawn at six visits: V03 (baseline), V05, V07, V10, V12 and V13. Vaccination started 4-6 weeks after radiotherapy alone, or was given together with temozolomide cycles in the groups whose treatment included chemotherapy. Of the roughly 30 treated patients, about 62% were male and about 40% were female, and the mean age was about 40 years. For exploratory analyses, longitudinal TCRB deep sequencing was carried out in some 25 treated patients wherever samples were available. Before enrollment, patients had received standard therapy of radiotherapy alone, temozolomide alone, or radiochemotherapy with temozolomide; most received the combination.

General study outcomes and caveats: Across multiple MHC alleles, vaccine-induced immune responses were seen in about 93% of patients. The authors noted that analyses of patient blood samples could not be reproduced because of sample limitations. Changes in the top peripheral T cell clonotypes picked up by TCRB sequencing did not appear to be linked to pseudoprogression. Selection of PBMC samples for TCRB deep sequencing was based on availability.

Looking up the germline V gene (reference sequence) yields CDR1 PRHDT and CDR2 FYEKMQ. The CDR3 starts with the cysteine, ends with the phenylalanine, and has 15 residues. Only the CDR3 DNA stays, 45 bases, in frame from base 1. After removal of 5 bases from V and 5 bases from J, the junction retains 4 bases not matched to a gene. The meaning of the sample's time point label: week 11, during vaccination. Every vaccine dose consisted of 300 ug of a 20-mer mutant IDH1 peptide in Montanide, administered subcutaneously together with topical imiquimod. The donors had newly diagnosed IDH1-mutant astrocytomas of WHO grade 3 or 4 that showed loss of nuclear ATRX. The samples were drawn from NOA16, a multicentre, single-arm, open-label phase I trial in Germany that tested a mutant IDH1 peptide vaccine in humans for the first time. Genomic DNA for TCRB sequencing was extracted from EDTA blood using the DNeasy Blood and Tissue Kit.

The V and J segments used are TRBV13 and TRBJ1-6; 9 nucleotides in the junction match TRBD1. Sequenced material: PBMCs, taken from a glioma patient whose treatment included an IDH1 peptide vaccine. The receptor was isolated from a woman in her fifties or sixties with glioma. The CDR3 region has the sequence CASSVRDRDNSPLHF. The DNA reads TGTGCCAGCAGCGTCCGGGACAGGGATAATTCACCCCTCCACTTT.